What follows is one T cell receptor (beta chain) and its context. The CDR3 extends over 12 amino acids. Germline lookup yields CDR1 SGHAT and CDR2 FQDESV (reference sequence). Trimming at V came to 8 bases and at J to 4 bases, leaving 4 bases not matched to a gene. This sample was included in a study of blood T cell repertoires in COVID-19. Study overall: Whether acute or convalescent, the COVID-19 samples came from the United States, Italy and Spain.

How the authors handled the data: Amplifying reference gene primers gave estimates of nucleated cell counts. Sequencing used immunoSEQ multiplex PCR; TCRdb keeps in-frame clones, though not all of them. V and J calls plus clone size are reproduced from that table; the DNA served to infer D and trimming. The sample records around 160,000 clones, approximately 85% being singletons. The material sequenced was peripheral blood. The TCR was taken from a woman aged 55-70 years with COVID-19, enrolled during active disease. V is TRBV11-1 and J is TRBJ2-7, with TRBD2 identical over 8 bases. The CDR3: CASGRGRYEQYF. In DNA form, the CDR3 reads TGTGCCAGCGGACGCGGGAGGTACGAGCAGTACTTC.